Listed below are T cell receptor beta chains from one sample, sequenced in a study of shared clonotypes between healthy human individuals. TCRdb's copy holds only in-frame clones and misses some; the assay was immunoSEQ multiplex PCR. The table records about 1.9 million clones, about 93% of them present only once. Sequencing was done on a sample of naive CD8+ T cells from PBMCs. The receptors were sampled from a man between 18 and 35 years old in good health. Some clones in this sample may be carry-over from other donors' samples. The CDR3 runs from the conserved cysteine through the conserved F or W. D genes are given only for firm matches. Part of the rows lack a size; the others show once, few, many or a class for expanded clones.

J gene | V gene | D gene | clone size | CDR3 DNA | CDR3 protein
TRBJ2-5 | TRBV7-7 | NA | once | TGTGCCAGCAGCTTAGACAGGCAAGAGACCCAGTACTTC | CASSLDRQETQYF
TRBJ1-2 | TRBV28 | NA | NA | TGTGCCAGCAGTCCGGCGGGCGCGGGATATGGCTACACCTTC | CASSPAGAGYGYTF
TRBJ2-1 | TRBV5-1 | NA | NA | TGCGCCAGCAGCTTGGCGATAGCGTTTTCTAGGGACAATGAGCAGTTCTTC | CASSLAIAFSRDNEQFF
TRBJ1-1 | TRBV12-5 | NA | NA | TGTGCTAGTGGTCCCGGGACGTGGGGGAACACTGAAGCTTTCTTT | CASGPGTWGNTEAFF
TRBJ2-5 | TRBV7-9 | NA | NA | TGTGCCAGCAGCTTCCGGGACGAAAAAGAGACCCAGTACTTC | CASSFRDEKETQYF
TRBJ2-7 | TRBV4-1 | TRBD1 | NA | TGCGCCAGCAGCCCCGCGCCGGGACAGGGGCCCTACGAGCAGTACTTC | CASSPAPGQGPYEQYF
TRBJ2-7 | TRBV4-2 | TRBD1 | NA | TGTGCCAGCAGCCCAGGGACAGGGAATGTCTACGAGCAGTACTTC | CASSPGTGNVYEQYF
TRBJ1-2 | TRBV7-2 | NA | NA | TGTGCCAGCAGCTTAGGGCACTATGGCTACACCTTC | CASSLGHYGYTF
TRBJ2-7 | TRBV9 | NA | NA | TGTGCCAGCAGCGCTAAAATTGGAAGTCTCCCGGACTACGAGCAGTACTTC | CASSAKIGSLPDYEQYF
TRBJ2-1 | TRBV6-4 | TRBD1 | NA | TGTGCCAGCAGTGACTGTCGAAAGAGTGGGACAGGGGGTCACAATGAGCAGTTCTTC | CASSDCRKSGTGGHNEQFF
TRBJ2-1 | TRBV19 | TRBD2 | NA | TGTGCCAGTACCATCGTAGCGGGAGGACTCGGCAATGAGCAGTTCTTC | CASTIVAGGLGNEQFF
TRBJ2-4 | TRBV28 | NA | NA | TGTGCCAGCAGTGACTACAGTTCCAAAAACATTCAGTACTTC | CASSDYSSKNIQYF
TRBJ2-1 | TRBV29-1 | NA | once | TGCAGCGTTGAGGGCAAGGTGGGGAGCTCCTACAATGAGCAGTTCTTC | CSVEGKVGSSYNEQFF
TRBJ1-1 | TRBV6-1 | NA | NA | TGTGCCAGCGGGCCGAACACTGAAGCTTTCTTT | CASGPNTEAFF
TRBJ2-1 | TRBV7-7 | TRBD2 | NA | TGTGCCAGCAGCTCTGGACTAGCGGGCTACAATGAGCAGTTCTTC | CASSSGLAGYNEQFF
TRBJ2-3 | TRBV2 | NA | NA | TGTGCCAGCAGTGACGGGGTTACAGATACGCAGTATTTT | CASSDGVTDTQYF
TRBJ2-4 | TRBV7-8 | TRBD1 | NA | TGTGCCAGCAGCTTGCCCGAGACAGGGGGAGCCAAAAACATTCAGTACTTC | CASSLPETGGAKNIQYF
TRBJ2-5 | TRBV4-1 | NA | NA | TGCGCCAGCAGCCAAGAGGACAGCCCTCAAGAGACCCAGTACTTC | CASSQEDSPQETQYF
TRBJ1-5 | TRBV27 | NA | NA | TGTGCCAGCAGTTTATGGTCGGGGGGGAGCAATCAGCCCCAGCATTTT | CASSLWSGGSNQPQHF
TRBJ2-7 | TRBV7-9 | NA | NA | TGTGCCAGCAGCCTGGGGACAAACCGCTACGAGCAGTACTTC | CASSLGTNRYEQYF
TRBJ2-7 | TRBV7-3 | NA | NA | TGTGCCAGCAGCTTGGGGACCTTGGCCGAGCAGTACTTC | CASSLGTLAEQYF
TRBJ2-3 | TRBV27 | NA | NA | TGTGCCAGCGGCCTTGGGACCACAGATACGCAGTATTTT | CASGLGTTDTQYF
TRBJ1-2 | TRBV7-2 | NA | NA | TGTGCCAGCAGCCCCATCGGGACCTCATATGGCTACACCTTC | CASSPIGTSYGYTF
TRBJ2-7 | TRBV10-2 | TRBD1 | NA | TGCGCCAGCAGTGAGTTGTCAGGGGGCCCAGTTGAGCAGTACTTC | CASSELSGGPVEQYF
TRBJ2-7 | TRBV15 | NA | NA | TGTGCCACCAGCAGAGACCGGGGACCTCGGTACGAGCAGTACTTC | CATSRDRGPRYEQYF
TRBJ2-2 | TRBV27 | NA | NA | TGTGCCAGCAGTTTACAGGGAGCGGCCGGGGAGCTGTTTTTT | CASSLQGAAGELFF
TRBJ2-7 | TRBV7-6 | NA | NA | TGTGCCAGCAGCGCTAGCGCAGGGGGTGGATACGAGCAGTACTTC | CASSASAGGGYEQYF
TRBJ2-7 | TRBV4-1 | NA | NA | TGCGCCAGCAGCCGTGCTGGGAACTCCTACGAGCAGTACTTC | CASSRAGNSYEQYF
TRBJ2-7 | TRBV18 | TRBD2 | once | TGTGCCAGCTCAGAGGGACTAGCGGGAGGTTCCTCGGAGCAGTACTTC | CASSEGLAGGSSEQYF
TRBJ2-1 | TRBV4-3 | TRBD1 | NA | TGCGCCAGCAGCCACGGACAGGGGGATGGGAATGAGCAGTTCTTC | CASSHGQGDGNEQFF
TRBJ2-1 | TRBV28 | TRBD2 | once | TGTGCCAGCAGTTTAGGGACTAGCGGGAGAAACAATGAGCAGTTCTTC | CASSLGTSGRNNEQFF
TRBJ1-1 | TRBV28 | NA | NA | TGTGCCAGCAGTTTCTTTGGGCTAACCTTCGCTGAAGCTTTCTTT | CASSFFGLTFAEAFF
TRBJ2-2 | TRBV27 | NA | NA | TGTGCCAGCAGTTATGGACCCCGAGCCGGGGAGCTGTTTTTT | CASSYGPRAGELFF
TRBJ2-7 | TRBV11-2 | TRBD2 | NA | TGTGCCAGCAGCTTAGGTTTTAGTGGAGCGGGAGACCCCTACGAGCAGTACTTC | CASSLGFSGAGDPYEQYF
TRBJ1-2 | TRBV11-1 | NA | NA | TGTGCCAGCAGGGCAAGGGGAGCCGACTATGGCTACACCTTC | CASRARGADYGYTF
TRBJ2-7 | TRBV27 | NA | NA | TGTGCCAGCAGTTTATCGCCGGTCTACGAGCAGTACTTC | CASSLSPVYEQYF
TRBJ2-7 | TRBV7-8 | NA | NA | TGTGCCAGCAGCTGGGGCGGACGCTCCTACGAGCAGTACTTC | CASSWGGRSYEQYF
TRBJ2-7 | TRBV28 | TRBD1 | NA | TGTGCCAGCAGGACAGGGGGGACATACGAGCAGTACTTC | CASRTGGTYEQYF
TRBJ1-2 | TRBV30 | NA | NA | TGTGCCTGGAGTCCAATTAACTATGGCTACACCTTC | CAWSPINYGYTF
TRBJ2-7 | TRBV11-2 | TRBD1 | NA | TGTGCCAGCAGCTTAGGGGCGACAGGGGAGTACTTC | CASSLGATGEYF
TRBJ1-5 | TRBV5-6 | TRBD1 | once | TGTGCCAGCAGCTTGACAGGGGATCAGCCCCAGCATTTT | CASSLTGDQPQHF
TRBJ1-1 | TRBV5-4 | NA | NA | TGTGCCAGCACCGCCCCTGACAGCTCCACTGAAGCTTTCTTT | CASTAPDSSTEAFF
TRBJ1-1 | TRBV27 | NA | NA | TGTGCCAGCAGTCGTAACGGGTGGGAGACCCCTGAAGCTTTCTTT | CASSRNGWETPEAFF
TRBJ1-1 | TRBV27 | NA | once | TGTGCCAGCAGTTTCCGGGAGAAGAACACTGAAGCTTTCTTT | CASSFREKNTEAFF
TRBJ1-1 | TRBV9 | NA | once | TGTGCCAGCAGCGTAGCTGGGGGTAGGACTGAAGCTTTCTTT | CASSVAGGRTEAFF
TRBJ1-4 | TRBV19 | NA | NA | TGTGCCAGTAGTATGTGGGGGTATAATGAAAAACTGTTTTTT | CASSMWGYNEKLFF
TRBJ2-3 | TRBV19 | TRBD2 | NA | TGTGCCAGTAGTATTAGGACTAGCGAAACAGATACGCAGTATTTT | CASSIRTSETDTQYF
TRBJ2-1 | TRBV14 | NA | NA | TGTGCCAGCAGCCAATCGTCGGGGTGGAACAATGAGCAGTTCTTC | CASSQSSGWNNEQFF
TRBJ2-1 | TRBV11-2 | NA | NA | TGTGCCAGCAGCTTCCCGGAACGCTACAATGAGCAGTTCTTC | CASSFPERYNEQFF
TRBJ2-7 | TRBV6-6 | TRBD1 | NA | TGTGCCAGCAGTTCACAGGGGGCCTACGAGCAGTACTTC | CASSSQGAYEQYF
TRBJ2-1 | TRBV28 | NA | NA | TGTGCCAGCAGTTTTGCGGACCACAATGAGCAGTTCTTC | CASSFADHNEQFF
TRBJ2-5 | TRBV18 | NA | NA | TGTGCCAGCTCCCCACCGGACAGCGGAGAGACCCAGTACTTC | CASSPPDSGETQYF